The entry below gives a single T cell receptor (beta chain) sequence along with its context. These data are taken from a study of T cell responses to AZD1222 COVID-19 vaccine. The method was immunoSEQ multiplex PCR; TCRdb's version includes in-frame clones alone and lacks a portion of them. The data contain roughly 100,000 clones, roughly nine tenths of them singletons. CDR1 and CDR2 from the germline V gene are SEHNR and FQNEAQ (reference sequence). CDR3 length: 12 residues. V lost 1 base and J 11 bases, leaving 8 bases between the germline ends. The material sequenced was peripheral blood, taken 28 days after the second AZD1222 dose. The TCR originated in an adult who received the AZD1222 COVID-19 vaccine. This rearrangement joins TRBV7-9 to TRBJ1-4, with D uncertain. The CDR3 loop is CASSLEEGKLFF. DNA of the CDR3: TGTGCCAGCAGCTTAGAGGAGGGCAAACTGTTTTTT.